The 11 T cell receptor beta chains listed next were all sequenced from one sample in a study of CD8 T cells in Susac syndrome. RNA amounts of about 0.5 to 1 ug underwent reverse transcription with random hexamers. One entry per CDR3 protein, called by TCRdb with MiXCR from the immunoSEQ multiplex PCR reads. The repertoire consists of a few hundred thousand distinct CDR3 sequences, with 80% to 95% occurring once and the leading ten covering over 0.1%. Source material: CD8+ T cells from PBMCs. Receptors originate from a human donor with multiple sclerosis.

V and J are TRBV4-1 and TRBJ1-4, with D maybe TRBD1 (6 bases). The CDR3 extends over 15 amino acids. V dropped 1 base and J dropped 8 bases, with 14 bases sitting between them. Germline V gene lookup returns CDR1 MGHRA and CDR2 YSYEKL. In DNA form, the CDR3 reads TGCGCCAGCAGCCAAGTAGGGGACACGGGCGAAAAACTGTTTTTT. This translates into CASSQVGDTGEKLFF.

V usage is TRBV5-4 and J usage is TRBJ2-3, with 7 bases identical to TRBD2. Germline-derived CDR1 and CDR2 are SGHNT and YYREEE (reference sequence). Losses at the gene ends were 6 bases for V and 2 bases for J; bases not matched to a gene: 18. The CDR3 length is 18 residues. The CDR3 DNA is TGTGCCAGCAACCCTCGGATGGGGGGAGGGCCAAACACAGATACGCAGTATTTT. Encoded protein: CASNPRMGGGPNTDTQYF. Looking up the rest from reference TRBV5-4 and TRBJ2-3 gives the full variable domain: ETGVTQSPTHLIKTRGQQVTLRCSSQSGHNTVSWYQQALGQGPQFIFQYYREEENGRGNFPPRFSGLQFPNYSSELNVNALELDDSALYLCASNPRMGGGPNTDTQYFGPGTRLTVL.

The rearrangement links TRBV30 to TRBJ2-1, with 7 bases fitting TRBD2. The CDR3 covers 15 residues. Trimming at V came to 1 base and at J to 3 bases, leaving 6 bases not matched to a gene. Germline-derived CDR1 and CDR2 are GTSNPN and SVGIG (reference sequence). This CDR3 is CAWSGYGGSYNEQFF. CDR3 DNA: TGTGCCTGGAGTGGGTACGGGGGGAGCTACAATGAGCAGTTCTTC. Filled out from reference TRBV30 and TRBJ2-1, the complete variable domain reads SQTIHQWPATLVQPVGSPLSLECTVEGTSNPNLYWYRQAAGRGLQLLFYSVGIGQISSEVPQNLSASRPQDRQFILSSKKLLLSDSGFYLCAWSGYGGSYNEQFFGPGTRLTVL.

The rearrangement uses TRBV6-2 or TRBV6-3 and TRBJ1-2; D is ambiguous. The germline V gene encodes CDR1 MNHEY and CDR2 SVGEGT. V gave up 2 bases and J gave up 2 bases, with 12 bases separating them. The CDR3 runs 15 residues. The CDR3 sequence: CASSYPPVANYGYTF. CDR3 coding DNA: TGTGCCAGCAGTTACCCCCCTGTCGCCAACTATGGCTACACCTTC.

The chain employs TRBV3-1 and TRBJ1-1; D is ambiguous. Trimming removed 0 bases from V and 0 bases from J, with 8 bases in between. Germline V gene data show CDR1 as LGHDT and CDR2 as YNNKEL (reference sequence). The CDR3 length is 15 residues. The CDR3 DNA follows: TGTGCCAGCAGCCAAGACACAAGGTTGAACACTGAAGCTTTCTTT. It is translated as CASSQDTRLNTEAFF.

The J gene is TRBJ2-3, the V gene TRBV9; the match to TRBD1 covers 7 bases. Germline V gene lookup returns CDR1 SGDLS and CDR2 YYNGEE. The CDR3 is 15 amino acids. V shed 3 bases, J shed 4 bases, and the junction held 8 bases outside the gene matches. The CDR3 DNA is TGTGCCAGCAGCGAGACAGGGATGCTTCCAGATACGCAGTATTTT. This translates into CASSETGMLPDTQYF.

This clonotype was counted only a few times. The chain recombines TRBV30 with TRBJ2-1; TRBD2 aligns across 10 bases. The CDR3 runs 15 residues. CDR1 and CDR2 from the germline V gene are GTSNPN and SVGIG (reference sequence). V dropped 0 bases and J dropped 9; count of bases not matched to a gene: 8. The CDR3: CAWSVASGGRGEQFF. The CDR3 DNA follows: TGTGCCTGGAGTGTGGCTAGCGGGGGACGTGGTGAGCAGTTCTTC.

The chain recombines TRBV7-9 with TRBJ2-2; 11 positions agree with TRBD2. Germline CDR1 is SEHNR and CDR2 is FQNEAQ (reference sequence). V shed 5 bases, J shed 2 bases, and the junction held 4 bases outside the gene matches. The CDR3 is 16 amino acids. CDR3 sequence: CASSPGLAENTGELFF. CDR3 bases: TGTGCCAGCAGCCCGGGACTAGCGGAAAACACCGGGGAGCTGTTTTTT.

This rearrangement joins TRBV7-9 to TRBJ2-7; either TRBD1 or TRBD2 may fit D (5 bases each). From germline, CDR1 is SEHNR and CDR2 FQNEAQ (reference sequence). This CDR3 is built from 15 residues. V lost 3 bases to trimming and J lost 0 bases, with 12 bases between them. The CDR3 nucleotides are TGTGCCAGCAGCTTTGGGATAGGGACCTCCTACGAGCAGTACTTC. This sequence encodes CASSFGIGTSYEQYF.

This rearrangement joins TRBV4-1 to TRBJ2-3; TRBD2 matches 7 bases. CDR3 length: 16 amino acids. The ends lost 2 bases at V and 0 bases at J; junction bases unmatched: 5. Germline lookup yields CDR1 MGHRA and CDR2 YSYEKL. The CDR3 DNA follows: TGCGCCAGCAGCCAACGGCTAGCGGCTAGCACAGATACGCAGTATTTT. Its protein is CASSQRLAASTDTQYF.

The table lists this clonotype with a count of one. The chain recombines TRBV9 with TRBJ2-1; a weak D match, TRBD2 (6 bases). Trimming shortened V by 4 bases and J by 9 bases, and 14 bases separated the two germline ends. The CDR3 runs to 13 residues. Per the germline V gene, CDR1 is SGDLS and CDR2 is YYNGEE. The CDR3: CASSFPGLAEQFF. CDR3 DNA sequence: TGTGCCAGCAGCTTCCCGGGACTGGCTGAGCAGTTCTTC.